This T cell receptor (beta chain) was identified during a study of T-cell reconstitution after alpha-beta-depleted transplantation in children. With 2 bases removed from V and 0 bases from J, the gap between germline ends came to 20 bases. This CDR3 spans 20 amino acids. Germline V CDR1 and CDR2: LGHNA, YNFKEQ. This clonotype was found a few times. Unique molecular identifiers were used to barcode this TCRbeta library. TCRdb processed the PCR reads anew with MiXCR; each CDR3 protein has one entry. The data hold some 250,000 distinct CDR3 sequences, with around 12% observed a single time. The rearrangement uses TRBV4-2 and TRBJ2-6, with D perhaps assigned TRBD1 or TRBD2 (5 bases each). The sample in question was PBMCs from the stem cell graft donor, obtained from the stem cell graft. The TCR sequence derives from a human donor who donated a stem cell graft to a child with acute lymphoblastic leukemia. The CDR3 here is CASSQPRGVTLSSGANVLTF. The CDR3 nucleotides are TGTGCCAGCAGCCAACCACGGGGCGTAACTTTGAGCTCTGGGGCCAACGTCCTGACTTTC.